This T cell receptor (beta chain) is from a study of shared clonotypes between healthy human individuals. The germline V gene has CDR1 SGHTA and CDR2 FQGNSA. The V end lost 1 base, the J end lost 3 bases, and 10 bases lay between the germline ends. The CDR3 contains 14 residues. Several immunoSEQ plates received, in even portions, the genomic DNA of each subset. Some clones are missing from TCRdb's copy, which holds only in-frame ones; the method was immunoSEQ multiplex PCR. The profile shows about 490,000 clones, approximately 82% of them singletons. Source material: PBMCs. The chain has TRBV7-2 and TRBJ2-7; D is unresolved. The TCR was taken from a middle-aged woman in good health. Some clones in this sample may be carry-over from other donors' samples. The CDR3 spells CASSLDPEFYEQYF. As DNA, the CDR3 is TGTGCCAGCAGCTTAGATCCAGAATTCTACGAGCAGTACTTC.